The 19 T cell receptor beta chains listed next were all sequenced from one sample in a study of T cell changes during pregnancy in multiple sclerosis. The assay was immunoSEQ multiplex PCR, and TCRdb's table has in-frame clones only and misses some. The sample consists of roughly 75,000 clones, roughly 92% of them appearing once. The sequenced sample was peripheral blood, obtained in the third trimester of pregnancy. These receptors came from a female donor in good health, enrolled as a control in a pregnancy study.

For this clone: In the same sample, other DNA sequences code for this CDR3. The J gene is TRBJ2-5, the V gene TRBV4-2; TRBD2 agrees at 8 bases. The CDR3 consists of 15 residues. The J segment lost 1 base and the V segment lost 0 bases, leaving 1 base of the junction unmatched. The germline V gene has CDR1 LGHNA and CDR2 YNFKEQ. The CDR3 is CASSQDRGGQETQYF. The CDR3 DNA reads TGTGCCAGCAGCCAAGATCGGGGGGGCCAAGAGACCCAGTACTTC.

This CDR3 reads CASSQDDRAAYGYTF. The CDR3 bases are TGTGCCAGCAGCCAAGATGACAGGGCCGCGTATGGCTACACCTTC. This rearrangement joins TRBV4-2 to TRBJ1-2; 7 bases match TRBD1. The germline V gene encodes CDR1 LGHNA and CDR2 YNFKEQ. The CDR3 is 15 residues long. V was clipped by 0 bases and J by 5 bases; unmatched bases: 6.

In DNA form, the CDR3 reads TGCGCCAGCAGCTTGGGAGGAATAACCAACTATGGCTACACCTTC. Encoded protein: CASSLGGITNYGYTF. V and J are TRBV5-1 and TRBJ1-2; D is uncertain. With 0 bases removed from V and 2 bases from J, the gap between germline ends came to 11 bases. Germline loops: CDR1 SGHRS, CDR2 YFSETQ. The CDR3 consists of 15 residues.

V is TRBV11-2 and J is TRBJ1-1, with D maybe TRBD1 (5 bases). V lost 3 bases, J lost 2 bases, and 10 bases lay in between. Germline V lookup: CDR1 SGHAT, CDR2 FQNNGV. This CDR3 contains 14 residues. This CDR3 is CASSFQGLNTEAFF. The CDR3, as DNA: TGTGCCAGCAGCTTCCAGGGCCTAAACACTGAAGCTTTCTTT.

The chain combines TRBV7-9 with TRBJ2-3; 8 nucleotides match TRBD1. Germline loops: CDR1 SEHNR, CDR2 FQNEAQ (reference sequence). With 1 base clipped from V and 6 bases from J, the junction kept 9 bases outside the gene matches. The length of the CDR3 is 16 residues. Written as DNA, the CDR3 is TGTGCCAGCAGCTTAGTAGGGCCCCAGGGGGCGGATACGCAGTATTTT. It is translated as CASSLVGPQGADTQYF.

The gene calls are TRBV25-1 and TRBJ2-5; 12 nucleotides align to TRBD2. This CDR3 contains 14 residues. The V gene end was trimmed by 6 bases and the J gene end by 6 bases; junction bases not matched to a gene: 5. Germline-derived CDR1 and CDR2 are MGHDK and SYGVNS. CDR3 nucleotides: TGTGCCAGCAGCCTAGCGGGAGGGCAGAAGACCCAGTACTTC. Translating gives CASSLAGGQKTQYF.

The rearrangement joins TRBV7-9 to TRBJ1-2; 10 bases are a match to TRBD1. Per germline, CDR1 SEHNR and CDR2 FQNEAQ (reference sequence). V dropped 8 bases and J dropped 2; count of bases not matched to a gene: 5. The CDR3 spans 14 residues. CDR3 nucleotides: TGTGCCAGCGGGGGGACAGGGGAAAACTATGGCTACACCTTC. As protein: CASGGTGENYGYTF.

This clone was seen only once. The genes are TRBV6-6 and TRBJ2-7, with TRBD1 matching over 7 bases. CDR3 length: 16 residues. The junction had 13 bases not matched to a gene; V was cut back by 6 bases and J by 2 bases. Germline V gene lookup returns CDR1 MNHNY and CDR2 SVGAGI (reference sequence). In DNA, the CDR3 is TGTGCCAGCAGGGGCAATGACAGGGTGTGGACCTACGAGCAGTACTTC. Amino acid sequence: CASRGNDRVWTYEQYF.

This chain joins TRBV28 and TRBJ1-5; the D gene is possibly TRBD1 (6 bases). Per the germline V gene, CDR1 is MDHEN and CDR2 is SYDVKM. The CDR3 extends over 13 amino acids. V lost 6 bases and J lost 5, with 11 bases in between. This CDR3 is CASRGQPYQPQHF. The CDR3 nucleotides read TGTGCCAGCAGGGGACAACCGTATCAGCCCCAGCATTTT.

V and J are TRBV10-3 and TRBJ2-7; TRBD1 matches at 7 bases. From germline, CDR1 is ENHRY and CDR2 SYGVKD. Losses at the gene ends were 0 bases for V and 2 bases for J; bases not matched to a gene: 4. This CDR3 has 15 amino acids. The CDR3 reads CAISESRGLPYEQYF. For the CDR3, the DNA is TGTGCCATCAGTGAGTCAAGGGGGCTTCCCTACGAGCAGTACTTC.

The gene calls are TRBV7-2 and TRBJ2-7; TRBD2 matches 7 bases. V dropped 0 bases and J dropped 4; count of bases not matched to a gene: 9. Germline V gene data show CDR1 as SGHTA and CDR2 as FQGNSA. This CDR3 spans 16 amino acids. CDR3 bases: TGTGCCAGCAGCTTAGCGACGGGGGAGGGTATATACGAGCAGTACTTC. The encoded protein is CASSLATGEGIYEQYF.

The V gene is TRBV7-2, the J gene TRBJ1-2; 9 bases match TRBD1. The trim removed 5 bases at V and 7 bases at J, leaving 11 bases unmatched. CDR1 is SGHTA, CDR2 FQGNSA, per germline. This CDR3 has 15 amino acids. CDR3: CASSQSPGTGIGYTF. CDR3 nucleotide sequence: TGTGCCAGCAGCCAGAGCCCCGGGACAGGGATTGGCTACACCTTC.

This clone has only a few counts. The chain uses TRBV6-1 and TRBJ1-2; TRBD1 matches 8 bases. The CDR3 consists of 14 residues. V dropped 6 bases and J dropped 5; count of bases not matched to a gene: 8. Germline V CDR1 and CDR2: MNHNS, SASEGT. The CDR3 is CASSETTGGYGYTF. In DNA, the CDR3 is TGTGCCAGCAGCGAGACCACAGGGGGTTATGGCTACACCTTC.

The chain employs TRBV6-6 and TRBJ2-1, with TRBD2 identical over 10 bases. Germline CDR1 MNHNY, CDR2 SVGAGI (reference sequence). CDR3 size: 16 residues. V shed 5 bases and J 0 bases; nucleotides not matched to a gene: 4. Here the CDR3 DNA reads TGTGCCAGCAGTCTCCTAGCGGGAGACTCCTACAATGAGCAGTTCTTC. Encoded protein: CASSLLAGDSYNEQFF.

The rearrangement uses TRBV11-2 and TRBJ2-3; D is perhaps TRBD1 (5 bases). The V and J ends lost 5 bases and 2 bases respectively, with 23 bases between them. CDR3 size: 18 residues. CDR1 and CDR2 (germline): SGHAT, FQNNGV. This chain's CDR3 is CASSQGSEIRWNTDTQYF. The CDR3 bases are TGTGCCAGCAGCCAGGGATCCGAGATTCGGTGGAACACAGATACGCAGTATTTT.

In this sample, this clone turned up once. This rearrangement joins TRBV7-6 to TRBJ2-3; 7 bases agree with TRBD2. The trim removed 0 bases at V and 1 base at J, leaving 1 base unmatched. Per the germline V gene, CDR1 is SGHVS and CDR2 is FNYEAQ. The CDR3 has 15 amino acids. The CDR3 here is CASSLAREGTDTQYF. DNA for the CDR3: TGTGCCAGCAGCTTAGCCCGGGAGGGCACAGATACGCAGTATTTT.

The chain employs TRBV27 and TRBJ2-7, with TRBD1 matching over 11 bases. The germline V gene encodes CDR1 MNHEY and CDR2 SMNVEV (reference sequence). The V and J ends lost 3 bases and 3 bases, in that order; junction bases with no gene match: 4. The CDR3 is 15 residues long. CDR3 sequence: CASSFGDRGFYEQYF. The CDR3 DNA sequence: TGTGCCAGCAGTTTTGGGGACAGGGGGTTCTACGAGCAGTACTTC.

This chain joins TRBV11-2 and TRBJ1-2, with no clear D. Germline CDR1 and CDR2: SGHAT and FQNNGV. V was pared by 0 bases and J by 4 bases, with 6 bases between. The CDR3 runs 13 residues. This CDR3 reads CASSLEGFYGYTF. The CDR3 DNA reads TGTGCCAGCAGCTTAGAGGGCTTCTATGGCTACACCTTC.

The J gene is TRBJ1-2, the V gene TRBV19, with 9 bases fitting TRBD1. Germline V lookup: CDR1 LNHDA, CDR2 SQIVND (reference sequence). The CDR3 length is 11 residues. V trimming: 8 bases; J trimming: 8 bases; junction bases outside the gene matches: 3. CDR3 coding DNA: TGTGCCAGTGGGACAGGGAGCGGCTACACCTTC. As protein: CASGTGSGYTF.